The 16 T cell receptor beta chains below all came from one sample that was sequenced in a study of blood T cells in healthy people across ages. Then a second PCR, running roughly 7 to 11 cycles, was carried out with a sample-barcoded 5' primer and a J-beta primer mix. A single record per CDR3 protein comes from TCRdb applying MiXCR to the 5' RACE reads. Found here are over 600,000 distinct CDR3 sequences, 40% to 45% of them singletons; the top ten hold around 30%. Sequenced material: blood. The receptor source for this set is a man older than 75 in good health.

The chain is built from TRBV20-1 and TRBJ2-5; D not resolved. With 3 bases removed from V and 5 bases from J, the gap between germline ends came to 10 bases. This CDR3 region has 12 residues. From germline, CDR1 is DFQATT and CDR2 SNEGSKA (reference sequence). CDR3 protein: CSASVSLETQYF. The CDR3 bases are TGCAGTGCTAGTGTATCGTTGGAGACCCAGTACTTC.

The chain couples TRBV9 to TRBJ1-5, with TRBD1 identical over 7 bases. The CDR3 totals 14 residues. The ends lost 0 bases at V and 5 bases at J; junction bases unmatched: 2. CDR1 is SGDLS, CDR2 YYNGEE, per germline. As DNA, the CDR3 is TGTGCCAGCAGCGTAGCTCAGGGGGATCAGCCCCAGCATTTT. Its translation: CASSVAQGDQPQHF.

This clonotype is a singleton in its sample. The chain carries TRBV5-1 and TRBJ2-3; 7 bases fit TRBD2. The CDR3 sequence is 16 residues long. Germline V gene lookup returns CDR1 SGHRS and CDR2 YFSETQ. J lost 0 bases, V lost 2 bases, and 6 bases had no gene match. The CDR3 DNA follows: TGCGCCAGCAGCTTCCAAATCGGGGGGAGCACAGATACGCAGTATTTT. It codes for CASSFQIGGSTDTQYF.

This clonotype was recorded many times. J is TRBJ2-6 and V is TRBV28; 9 bases match TRBD1. Trimming removed 5 bases from V and 0 bases from J; junction bases left unmatched: 8. The CDR3 loop spans 18 amino acids. Germline V gene data show CDR1 as MDHEN and CDR2 as SYDVKM. Written as DNA, the CDR3 is TGTGCCAGCAGTACCCGGGACAGGGCTCGCTCTGGGGCCAACGTCCTGACTTTC. Residues: CASSTRDRARSGANVLTF.

The J gene is TRBJ2-1, the V gene TRBV11-3; 9 nucleotides align to TRBD2. V was pared by 2 bases and J by 9 bases, with 14 bases of the junction left unmatched. The CDR3 consists of 17 residues. Looked up from germline, CDR1 is SGHNT and CDR2 is YENEEA. The CDR3 sequence is CASSLPPRWREGPEQFF. The CDR3 DNA reads TGTGCCAGCAGCTTACCTCCCCGTTGGCGGGAGGGCCCTGAGCAGTTCTTC.

CDR3 sequence (DNA): TGTGCCAGCAGCCAAGATCGGGCCGGAGCTAGCACAGATACGCAGTATTTT. Residues: CASSQDRAGASTDTQYF. This sequence joins TRBV4-2 and TRBJ2-3; D is ambiguous. The CDR3 has 17 residues. CDR1 and CDR2 from the germline V gene are LGHNA and YNFKEQ. Trimming removed 0 bases from V and 0 bases from J, with 13 bases in between.

This clonotype turned up a few times. The chain carries TRBV25-1 and TRBJ2-5, with 7 bases lining up with TRBD1. This CDR3 comprises 14 residues. V shed 2 bases and J 5 bases; nucleotides not matched to a gene: 5. Germline V CDR1 and CDR2: MGHDK, SYGVNS. The CDR3 region has the DNA TGTGCCAGCAGTGAAGGGCCGGGACAGGAGACCCAGTACTTC. This gives the protein CASSEGPGQETQYF.

This chain links TRBV20-1 with TRBJ2-3; 9 nucleotides align to TRBD2. There are 15 residues in the CDR3. J was trimmed by 0 bases and V by 4 bases; bases with no gene match: 5. The V gene's germline CDR1 is DFQATT and CDR2 SNEGSKA (reference sequence). The CDR3 coding sequence is TGCAGTGCTACTCGACTAGCGGCTAGCACAGATACGCAGTATTTT. Translating it yields CSATRLAASTDTQYF.

CDR3 nucleotide sequence: TGTGCCAGCAGCCCTCGACTCACAGATACGCAGTATTTT. It is translated as CASSPRLTDTQYF. This chain uses TRBV9 with TRBJ2-3; D call uncertain. CDR1 and CDR2 (germline): SGDLS, YYNGEE. Trimming shortened V by 4 bases and J by 2 bases, and 8 bases separated the two germline ends. There are 13 residues in the CDR3.

The chain carries TRBV2 and TRBJ1-6; the D gene is possibly TRBD1 (6 bases). The germline CDR1 and CDR2 sequences are SNHLY and FYNNEI. The V gene lost 5 bases and the J gene lost 5 bases, with 10 bases spanning the gap. This CDR3 region has 14 residues. CDR3 in amino acids: CASSRQVDNSPLHF. The CDR3 bases are TGTGCCAGCAGTCGACAGGTGGATAATTCACCCCTCCACTTT.

This rearrangement joins TRBV6-2 or TRBV6-3 to TRBJ2-5; maybe TRBD1 (5 bases). V was shortened by 5 bases and J by 11 bases, with 15 bases between the two germline ends. CDR1 and CDR2 (germline): MNHEY, SVGEGT. This CDR3 has 12 residues. The CDR3 region is CASSKTGHEQYF. The CDR3, as DNA: TGTGCCAGCAGTAAGACTGGACATGAGCAGTACTTC.

CDR3 loop: CASSPRNSGAETQYF. In nucleotides, the CDR3 is TGTGCCAGCTCACCACGTAACTCGGGAGCCGAGACCCAGTACTTC. The V gene is TRBV18, the J gene TRBJ2-7; weak D call: TRBD2 (6 bases). The J call may be incorrect, as the DNA end agrees better with TRBJ2-5. Germline V gene data show CDR1 as KGHSH and CDR2 as LQKENI. The CDR3 extends over 15 amino acids.

The chain carries TRBV20-1 and TRBJ2-7; 9 nucleotides match TRBD2. The CDR3 contains 14 residues. V shed 5 bases and J 2 bases; nucleotides not matched to a gene: 7. Germline values: CDR1 DFQATT, CDR2 SNEGSKA (reference sequence). The chain's CDR3 is CSAYLAGTAYEQYF. DNA for the CDR3: TGCAGTGCTTATCTAGCGGGAACGGCCTACGAGCAGTACTTC.

The chain carries TRBV6-2 or TRBV6-3 and TRBJ2-1; D is possibly TRBD2 (6 bases). CDR1 MNHEY and CDR2 SVGEGT come from the germline V gene. This CDR3 is 15 amino acids long. V lost 5 bases and J lost 5, with 16 bases in between. The CDR3 region is CASSTNPGTHNEQFF. DNA for the CDR3: TGTGCCAGCAGTACAAATCCCGGGACTCACAATGAGCAGTTCTTC.

The rearrangement joins TRBV9 to TRBJ2-3; 7 nucleotides match TRBD2. Trimming at V came to 5 bases and at J to 2 bases, leaving 5 bases not matched to a gene. The CDR3 totals 14 residues. Germline lookup yields CDR1 SGDLS and CDR2 YYNGEE. In DNA, the CDR3 is TGTGCCAGCAGTGGAAGCGGGGACACAGATACGCAGTATTTT. Protein product: CASSGSGDTDTQYF.

The chain combines TRBV6-1 with TRBJ2-6, with D tentatively TRBD2 (5 bases). The CDR3 runs 15 residues. Trimming removed 7 bases at V and 2 bases at J, with 12 bases between. Germline V lookup: CDR1 MNHNS, CDR2 SASEGT. The CDR3: CASTRGAPGANVLTF. The DNA for the CDR3 is TGTGCCAGCACCCGGGGAGCTCCTGGGGCCAACGTCCTGACTTTC.